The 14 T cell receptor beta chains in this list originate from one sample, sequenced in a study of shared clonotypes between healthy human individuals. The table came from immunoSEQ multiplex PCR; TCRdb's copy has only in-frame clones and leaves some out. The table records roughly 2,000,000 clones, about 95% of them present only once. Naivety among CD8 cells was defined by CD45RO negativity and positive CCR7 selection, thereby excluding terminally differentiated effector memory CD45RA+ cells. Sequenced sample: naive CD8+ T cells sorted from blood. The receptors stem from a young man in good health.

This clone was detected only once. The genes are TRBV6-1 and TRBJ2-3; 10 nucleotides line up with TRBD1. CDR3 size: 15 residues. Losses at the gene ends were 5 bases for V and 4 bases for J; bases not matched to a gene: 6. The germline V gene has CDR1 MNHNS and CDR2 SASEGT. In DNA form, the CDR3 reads TGTGCCAGCAGTTCGACAGGGGGCGTCGCAGATACGCAGTATTTT. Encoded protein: CASSSTGGVADTQYF.

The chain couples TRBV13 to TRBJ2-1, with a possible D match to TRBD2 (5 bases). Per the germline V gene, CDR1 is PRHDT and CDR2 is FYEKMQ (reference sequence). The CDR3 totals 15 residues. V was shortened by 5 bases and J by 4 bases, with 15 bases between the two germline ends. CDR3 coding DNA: TGTGCCAGCAGCGCCGCGGCTAGCCTTTACAATGAGCAGTTCTTC. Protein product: CASSAAASLYNEQFF.

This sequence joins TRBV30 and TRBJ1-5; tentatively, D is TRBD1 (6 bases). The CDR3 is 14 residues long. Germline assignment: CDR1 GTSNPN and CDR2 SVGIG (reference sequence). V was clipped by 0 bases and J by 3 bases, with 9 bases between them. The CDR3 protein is CAWSVGDNNQPQHF. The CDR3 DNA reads TGTGCCTGGAGTGTAGGGGACAACAATCAGCCCCAGCATTTT.

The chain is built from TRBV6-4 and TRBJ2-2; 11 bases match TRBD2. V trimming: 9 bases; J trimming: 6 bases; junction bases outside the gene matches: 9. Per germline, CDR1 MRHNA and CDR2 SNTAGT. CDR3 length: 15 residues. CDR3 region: CARFSGGDAAGELFF. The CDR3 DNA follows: TGTGCCAGATTTAGCGGGGGGGACGCTGCCGGGGAGCTGTTTTTT.

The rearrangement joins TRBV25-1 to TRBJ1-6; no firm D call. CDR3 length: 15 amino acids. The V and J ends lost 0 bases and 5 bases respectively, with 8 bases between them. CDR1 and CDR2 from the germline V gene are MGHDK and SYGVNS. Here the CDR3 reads CASSEYGGDNSPLHF. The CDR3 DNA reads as TGTGCCAGCAGTGAATACGGCGGGGATAATTCACCCCTCCACTTT.

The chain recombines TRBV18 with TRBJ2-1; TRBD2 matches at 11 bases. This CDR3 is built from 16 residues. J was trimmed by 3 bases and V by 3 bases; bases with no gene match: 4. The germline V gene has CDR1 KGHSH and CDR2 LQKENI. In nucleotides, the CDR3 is TGTGCCAGCTCACCCCTGACTAGCGGGGACTACAATGAGCAGTTCTTC. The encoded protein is CASSPLTSGDYNEQFF.

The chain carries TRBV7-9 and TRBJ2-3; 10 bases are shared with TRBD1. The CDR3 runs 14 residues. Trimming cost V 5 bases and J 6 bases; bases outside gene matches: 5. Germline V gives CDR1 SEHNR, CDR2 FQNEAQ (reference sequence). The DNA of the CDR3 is TGTGCCAGCAGCCCATGGACAGGGGGGGATACGCAGTATTTT. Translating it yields CASSPWTGGDTQYF.

CDR3 bases: TGCGCCAGCAGCCAGATCGTAACAGGGGGGTACGAGCAGTACTTC. Translated, it gives CASSQIVTGGYEQYF. The genes are TRBV4-1 and TRBJ2-7; 8 nucleotides agree with TRBD1. V lost 3 bases to trimming and J lost 4 bases; unmatched junction nucleotides: 8. The CDR3 is made up of 15 amino acids. CDR1 is MGHRA, CDR2 YSYEKL, per germline.

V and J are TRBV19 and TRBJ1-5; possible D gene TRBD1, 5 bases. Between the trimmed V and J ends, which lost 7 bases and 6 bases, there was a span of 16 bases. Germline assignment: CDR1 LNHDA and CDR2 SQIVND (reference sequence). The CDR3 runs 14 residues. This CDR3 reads CASIAPGLFQPQHF. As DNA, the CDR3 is TGTGCCAGTATTGCTCCGGGGCTTTTTCAGCCCCAGCATTTT.

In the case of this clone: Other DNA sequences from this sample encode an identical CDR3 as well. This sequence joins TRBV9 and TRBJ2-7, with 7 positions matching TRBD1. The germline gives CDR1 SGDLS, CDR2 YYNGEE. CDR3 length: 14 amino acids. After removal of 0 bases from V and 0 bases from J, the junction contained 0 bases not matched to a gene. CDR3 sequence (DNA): TGTGCCAGCAGCGTAGACAGGGGCTCCTACGAGCAGTACTTC. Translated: CASSVDRGSYEQYF.

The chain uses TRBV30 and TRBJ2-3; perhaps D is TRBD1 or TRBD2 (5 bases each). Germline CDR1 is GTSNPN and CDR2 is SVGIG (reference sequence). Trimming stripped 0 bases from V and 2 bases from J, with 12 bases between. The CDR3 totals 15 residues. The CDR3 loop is CAWSVGPSSTDTQYF. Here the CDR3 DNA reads TGTGCCTGGAGTGTGGGACCCAGTTCCACAGATACGCAGTATTTT.

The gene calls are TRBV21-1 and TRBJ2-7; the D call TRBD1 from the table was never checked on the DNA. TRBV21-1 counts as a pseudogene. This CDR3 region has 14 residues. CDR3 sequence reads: CASSNGQDSYEQYF. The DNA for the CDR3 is TGTGCCAGCAGCAACGGACAGGATTCCTACGAGCAGTACTTC.

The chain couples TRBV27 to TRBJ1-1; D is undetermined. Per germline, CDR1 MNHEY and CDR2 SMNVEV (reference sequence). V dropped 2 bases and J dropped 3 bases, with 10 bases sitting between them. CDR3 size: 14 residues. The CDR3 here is CASSLGGRYTEAFF. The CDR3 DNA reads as TGTGCCAGCAGTTTAGGAGGGAGGTACACTGAAGCTTTCTTT.

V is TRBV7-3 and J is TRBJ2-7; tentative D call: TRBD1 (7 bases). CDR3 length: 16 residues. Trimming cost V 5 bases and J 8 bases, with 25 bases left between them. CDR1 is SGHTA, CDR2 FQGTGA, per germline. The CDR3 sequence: CASSPSAGTASRKQYF. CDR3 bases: TGTGCCAGCAGCCCATCCGCGGGGACAGCCAGTAGGAAGCAGTACTTC.